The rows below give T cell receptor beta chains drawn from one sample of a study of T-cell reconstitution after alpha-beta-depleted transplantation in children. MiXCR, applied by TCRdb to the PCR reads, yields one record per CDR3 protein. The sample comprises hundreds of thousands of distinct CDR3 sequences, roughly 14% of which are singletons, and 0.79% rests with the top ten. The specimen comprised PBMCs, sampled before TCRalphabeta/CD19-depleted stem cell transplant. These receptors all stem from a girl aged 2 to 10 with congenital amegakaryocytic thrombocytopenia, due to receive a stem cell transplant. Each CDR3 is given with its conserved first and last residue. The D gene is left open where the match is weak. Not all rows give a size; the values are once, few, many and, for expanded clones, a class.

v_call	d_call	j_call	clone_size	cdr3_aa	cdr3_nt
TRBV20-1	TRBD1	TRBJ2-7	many	CSATDSWTGNPYEQYF	TGCAGTGCTACGGACTCCTGGACAGGAAACCCCTACGAGCAGTACTTC
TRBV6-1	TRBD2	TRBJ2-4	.	CASRNSGSSRRQYF	TGTGCCAGCAGGAATAGCGGGAGTTCGAGGCGTCAGTACTTC
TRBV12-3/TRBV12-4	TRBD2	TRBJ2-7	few	CASRGSSGRPEQYF	TGTGCCAGCAGGGGATCTAGCGGGAGACCCGAGCAGTACTTC
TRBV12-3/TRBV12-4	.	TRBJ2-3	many	CASSLAQGLAESCTQYF	TGTGCCAGCAGTTTAGCCCAGGGGCTAGCGGAGTCCTGTACGCAGTATTTT
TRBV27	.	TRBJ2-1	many	CASSSIARGNEQFF	TGTGCCAGCAGTTCCATAGCAAGGGGAAATGAGCAGTTCTTC
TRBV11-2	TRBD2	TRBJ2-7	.	CASSLDPSGRWYF	TGTGCCAGCAGCTTAGATCCAAGCGGGAGATGGTACTTC
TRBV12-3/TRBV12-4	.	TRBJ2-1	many	CASSLAGGPYNEQFF	TGTGCCAGCAGTTTAGCAGGGGGTCCCTACAATGAGCAGTTCTTC
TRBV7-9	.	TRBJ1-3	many	CASSSTGSSGNTIYF	TGTGCCAGCAGCTCGACAGGATCCTCTGGAAACACCATATATTTT
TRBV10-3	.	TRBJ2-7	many	CAISESRTGSYEQYF	TGTGCCATCAGTGAGTCCAGGACGGGCTCCTACGAGCAGTACTTC
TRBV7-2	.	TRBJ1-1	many	CASSLGPGSEAFF	TGTGCCAGCAGCTTAGGTCCGGGCTCTGAAGCTTTCTTT
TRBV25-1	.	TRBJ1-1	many	CASSDLDTEAFF	TGTGCCAGCAGTGACTTGGACACTGAAGCTTTCTTT
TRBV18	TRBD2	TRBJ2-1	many	CASSPGLARPLEQFF	TGTGCCAGCTCACCTGGACTAGCGAGACCTCTTGAGCAGTTCTTC
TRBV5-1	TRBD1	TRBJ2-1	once	CASSPSTGTGDHNEQFF	TGCGCCAGCAGCCCGTCAACCGGGACAGGGGACCACAATGAGCAGTTCTTC
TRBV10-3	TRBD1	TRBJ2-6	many	CAISPRQGYLSGANVLTF	TGTGCCATCAGCCCTCGACAGGGTTATTTGTCTGGGGCCAACGTCCTGACTTTC
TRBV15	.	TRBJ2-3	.	CATSRVSGGAEDTQYF	TGTGCCACCAGCAGAGTTTCCGGGGGAGCAGAAGATACGCAGTATTTT
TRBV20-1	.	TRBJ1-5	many	CSAPTGFSNQPQHF	TGCAGTGCCCCGACAGGATTTAGCAATCAGCCCCAGCATTTT
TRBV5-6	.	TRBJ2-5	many	CASSLTATQYF	TGTGCCAGCAGCTTAACCGCCACCCAGTACTTC
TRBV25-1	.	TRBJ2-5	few	CASVTEQETQYF	TGTGCCAGCGTGACAGAGCAAGAGACCCAGTACTTC
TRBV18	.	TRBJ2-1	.	CASSRYGREQFF	TGTGCCAGCTCACGCTATGGTCGAGAGCAGTTCTTC
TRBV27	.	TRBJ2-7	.	CASSLKGGGWYEQYF	TGTGCCAGCAGTTTAAAGGGAGGAGGTTGGTACGAGCAGTACTTC
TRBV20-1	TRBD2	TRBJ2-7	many	CSALGLAGRGEQYF	TGCAGTGCCCTGGGACTAGCGGGGCGTGGGGAGCAGTACTTC
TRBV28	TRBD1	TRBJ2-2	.	CASSFFRQGTGELFF	TGTGCCAGCAGTTTTTTCAGACAGGGGACCGGGGAGCTGTTTTTT
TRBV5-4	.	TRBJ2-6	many	CASSLDTRPGANVLTF	TGTGCCAGCAGCTTGGATACAAGACCGGGGGCCAACGTCCTGACTTTC
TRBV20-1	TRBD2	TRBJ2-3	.	CSAQRTSGSTDTQYF	TGCAGTGCTCAAAGGACTAGCGGGTCCACAGATACGCAGTATTTT
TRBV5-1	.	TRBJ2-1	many	CASSPGDGEQFF	TGCGCCAGCAGCCCGGGAGACGGTGAGCAGTTCTTC
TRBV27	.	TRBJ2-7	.	CASSSRTKSSYEQYF	TGTGCCAGCAGTTCCCGGACAAAGAGCTCCTACGAGCAGTACTTC
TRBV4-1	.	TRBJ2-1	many	CASSQGETAISYNEQFF	TGCGCCAGCAGCCAAGGAGAAACAGCTATCTCCTACAATGAGCAGTTCTTC
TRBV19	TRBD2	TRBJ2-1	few	CASSIVGLADQFF	TGTGCCAGTAGTATAGTCGGGCTAGCGGACCAGTTCTTC
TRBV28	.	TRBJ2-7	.	CASRTALGIYEQYF	TGTGCCAGCAGAACCGCGTTGGGGATCTACGAGCAGTACTTC
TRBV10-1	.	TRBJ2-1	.	CASSEPGYNEQFF	TGCGCCAGCAGTGAACCGGGGTACAATGAGCAGTTCTTC
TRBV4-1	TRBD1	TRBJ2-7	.	CASSRTGMPFVREQYF	TGCGCCAGCAGCAGGACAGGAATGCCTTTTGTCCGGGAGCAGTACTTC
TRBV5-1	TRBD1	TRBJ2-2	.	CASSSGTVTGELFF	TGCGCCAGCAGCTCCGGGACAGTCACCGGGGAGCTGTTTTTT
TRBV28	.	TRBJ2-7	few	CASTGQIYEQYF	TGTGCCAGCACCGGACAGATCTACGAGCAGTACTTC
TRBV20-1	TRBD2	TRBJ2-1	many	CSARSPGLASYNEQFF	TGCAGTGCTAGATCTCCGGGACTAGCTTCCTACAATGAGCAGTTCTTC
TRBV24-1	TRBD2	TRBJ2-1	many	CATSDPKGGRSNEQFF	TGTGCCACCAGTGATCCGAAGGGCGGGAGATCTAATGAGCAGTTCTTC
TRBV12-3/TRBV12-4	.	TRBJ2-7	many	CASSPAKDSSYPYEQYF	TGTGCCAGCAGTCCCGCCAAGGACAGCTCCTACCCCTACGAGCAGTACTTC
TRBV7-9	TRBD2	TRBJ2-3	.	CASPHPGGRAETDTQYF	TGTGCCAGCCCCCACCCCGGCGGGAGGGCCGAGACAGATACGCAGTATTTT
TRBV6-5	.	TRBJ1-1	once	CASSYAGADTEAFF	TGTGCCAGCAGTTACGCGGGGGCCGACACTGAAGCTTTCTTT
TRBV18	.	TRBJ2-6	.	CASSLEQLTSGANVLTF	TGTGCCAGCTCACTGGAACAGTTGACCTCTGGGGCCAACGTCCTGACTTTC
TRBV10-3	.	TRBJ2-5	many	CAIGYRSQETQYF	TGTGCCATCGGATACAGGAGCCAAGAGACCCAGTACTTC
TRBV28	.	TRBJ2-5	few	CASSHNKGSGETQYF	TGTGCCAGCAGCCATAACAAAGGCAGTGGAGAGACCCAGTACTTC
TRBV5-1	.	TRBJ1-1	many	CASSLTWKDSNSKEAFF	TGCGCCAGCAGCTTGACCTGGAAGGACAGCAACTCAAAAGAAGCTTTCTTT
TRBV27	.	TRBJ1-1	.	CASSDDGFTEAFF	TGTGCCAGCAGTGATGACGGTTTCACTGAAGCTTTCTTT
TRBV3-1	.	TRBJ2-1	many	CASSRERSANEQFF	TGTGCCAGCAGCCGGGAGAGGTCGGCCAATGAGCAGTTCTTC
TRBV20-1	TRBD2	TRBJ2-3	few	CSARKTSGRYTQYF	TGCAGTGCTAGGAAGACTAGCGGGAGGTACACGCAGTATTTT
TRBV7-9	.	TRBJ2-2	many	CASSKGAGELFF	TGTGCCAGCAGCAAAGGGGCCGGGGAGCTGTTTTTT
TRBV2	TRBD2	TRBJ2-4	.	CATLTSGRGAKNIQYF	TGTGCCACCCTGACTAGCGGGAGGGGAGCCAAAAACATTCAGTACTTC
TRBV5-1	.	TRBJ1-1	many	CASSLRRVNTEAFF	TGCGCCAGCAGCTTAAGAAGGGTAAACACTGAAGCTTTCTTT
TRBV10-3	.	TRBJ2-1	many	CATHSEGRQASNEQFF	TGTGCCACCCATAGTGAGGGGCGGCAGGCGAGCAATGAGCAGTTCTTC
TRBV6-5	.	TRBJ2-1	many	CASSYSQLQFF	TGTGCCAGCAGTTACTCACAGCTGCAGTTCTTC
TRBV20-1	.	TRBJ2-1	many	CSARSARWLFNEQFF	TGCAGTGCTCGGTCGGCCAGGTGGTTATTCAATGAGCAGTTCTTC
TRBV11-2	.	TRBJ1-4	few	CASSLKPIHGEKLFF	TGTGCCAGCAGCTTAAAACCAATCCACGGGGAAAAACTGTTTTTT
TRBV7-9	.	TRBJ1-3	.	CASSQGSRSSGNTIYF	TGTGCCAGCAGCCAAGGATCTAGGAGCTCTGGAAACACCATATATTTT
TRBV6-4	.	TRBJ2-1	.	CASSDSTSPSNEQFF	TGTGCCAGCAGTGACTCGACCAGTCCCTCTAATGAGCAGTTCTTC
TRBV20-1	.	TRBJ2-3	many	CSASARGYSDTQYF	TGCAGTGCCTCCGCCAGGGGTTATTCAGATACGCAGTATTTT